Below, one T cell receptor beta chain is given with its context. What it binds is not known. This sample was included in a study of T cell responses to AZD1222 COVID-19 vaccine. Whole-study context: Pooling covered second doses at about 4 or about 12 weeks. Notes on the study in general: No repertoire was sampled before or during the peak T cell response, only after it. A mostly white British donor set with more females was recruited, and clonal diversity was possibly underestimated. Spike-wide vaccine-associated CD4 TCRs dominated at 160-218 and 743-854.

Using immunoSEQ multiplex PCR, the repertoire was profiled, and TCRdb retains in-frame clones only, with some absent. The table shows some 40,000 clones, with roughly 75% occurring only once. V dropped 3 bases and J dropped 0 bases, with 13 bases sitting between them. The CDR3 covers 16 residues. Germline CDR1 and CDR2: MNHEY and SMNVEV (reference sequence). The V gene is TRBV27, the J gene TRBJ2-3; no firm D call. This TCR came from an adult in good health. Specimen: peripheral blood, collected on day 0 of AZD1222 vaccination. The CDR3 DNA reads TGTGCCAGCAGTTTGTCCCACAGCACGAGCACAGATACGCAGTATTTT. This translates into CASSLSHSTSTDTQYF.